The 3 T cell receptor beta chains below were found in one sample sequenced in a study of cytomegalovirus exposure and HLA in healthy donors. Primers included in the PCR were 60 Vbeta and 13 Jbeta primers. TCRdb's copy holds only in-frame clones and misses some; the assay was immunoSEQ multiplex PCR. The sample yields 130,000 or so clones, over 75% seen once. What was sequenced was PBMCs. These receptor sequences come from a middle-aged man in good health and CMV-seronegative.

This chain connects TRBV12-5 to TRBJ1-1; possible D gene TRBD1, 6 bases. Germline CDR1 and CDR2: LGHNT and FRNRAP. The ends were cut back, 7 bases at V and 0 bases at J, with 15 bases in the middle. The CDR3 is made up of 15 amino acids. The CDR3, as DNA: TGTGCTAGTGCCTTCGAGACAGGAATGAACACTGAAGCTTTCTTT. Translating it yields CASAFETGMNTEAFF.

The chain uses TRBV5-6 and TRBJ1-2; no firm D call. The V end lost 0 bases, the J end lost 2 bases, and 11 bases lay between the germline ends. The CDR3 consists of 15 residues. Germline V lookup: CDR1 SGHDT, CDR2 YYEEEE. Written as DNA, the CDR3 is TGTGCCAGCAGCTTGGGGAGTCGGGGAAACTATGGCTACACCTTC. It encodes CASSLGSRGNYGYTF.

This chain links TRBV6-6 with TRBJ2-7; D is possibly TRBD2 (5 bases). This CDR3 has 13 amino acids. With 6 bases removed from V and 0 bases from J, the gap between germline ends came to 9 bases. CDR1 MNHNY and CDR2 SVGAGI come from the germline V gene (reference sequence). The DNA for the CDR3 is TGTGCCAGCAGAGTCGGGAACTCCTACGAGCAGTACTTC. This codes for CASRVGNSYEQYF.